What follows are 17 T cell receptor beta chains derived from one specimen sequenced in a study of CD8 T cells in ankylosing spondylitis. TCRdb ran MiXCR on the 5' RACE reads and lists one entry per CDR3 protein. Counted here are about 260,000 distinct CDR3 sequences, around 20% occurring once; the ten biggest clones make up 7.5% to 9%. Specimen: blood, either unsorted or a sorted T cell fraction (not recorded which). The receptors originated from a male donor with ankylosing spondylitis or in good health (not recorded which).

The CDR3 region is CASSGSTGRGADTQYF. DNA for the CDR3: TGCGCCAGCAGCGGCTCGACAGGGCGCGGGGCAGATACGCAGTATTTT. The chain couples TRBV5-1 to TRBJ2-3, with a possible D match to TRBD1 (7 bases). V lost 4 bases and J 4 bases, leaving 19 bases between the germline ends. The CDR3 spans 16 residues. Germline V CDR1 and CDR2: SGHRS, YFSETQ.

J is TRBJ1-1 and V is TRBV7-3; D gene unclear. This CDR3 has 16 amino acids. Between the trimmed V and J ends, which lost 0 bases and 4 bases, there was a span of 15 bases. CDR1 is SGHTA and CDR2 is FQGTGA in the germline V gene. CDR3 protein: CASSLTGAGIGTEAFF. The CDR3 DNA reads TGTGCCAGCAGCTTAACGGGCGCCGGGATCGGCACTGAAGCTTTCTTT.

The rearrangement joins TRBV11-1 to TRBJ2-5; possible D gene TRBD2, 5 bases. V was cut by 2 bases and J by 5 bases, with 9 bases left in between. The germline gives CDR1 SGHAT, CDR2 FQDESV (reference sequence). This CDR3 has 13 amino acids. The CDR3 coding sequence is TGTGCCAGCAGCTTATCAGCGGTGGAGACCCAGTACTTC. It encodes CASSLSAVETQYF.

This clonotype was picked up many times. The chain is built from TRBV20-1 and TRBJ2-7; TRBD1 aligns across 9 bases. Germline V lookup: CDR1 DFQATT, CDR2 SNEGSKA (reference sequence). There are 13 residues in the CDR3. Trimming at V came to 6 bases and at J to 6 bases, leaving 9 bases not matched to a gene. This CDR3 is CSAFGTGKFEQYV. DNA of the CDR3: TGCAGTGCCTTCGGGACAGGGAAGTTCGAGCAGTACGTC.

This clonotype was counted between two and nine times. CDR3 DNA sequence: TGCAGTGCTACCAACCCGGGGGATACGCAGTATTTT. It codes for CSATNPGDTQYF. The rearrangement uses TRBV20-1 and TRBJ2-3; TRBD2 is a possible D gene (5 bases). The germline CDR1 and CDR2 sequences are DFQATT and SNEGSKA (reference sequence). Trimming shortened V by 4 bases and J by 6 bases, and 11 bases separated the two germline ends. The CDR3 totals 12 residues.

The chain links TRBV5-1 to TRBJ2-1; TRBD2 matches at 11 bases. V trimming: 7 bases; J trimming: 3 bases; junction bases outside the gene matches: 6. CDR3 length: 15 residues. The germline gives CDR1 SGHRS, CDR2 YFSETQ. The CDR3 DNA sequence: TGCGCCAGCGGGCTAGCGGGGGGTTTCTACAATGAGCAGTTCTTC. Its translation is CASGLAGGFYNEQFF.

The V call is TRBV12-3 or TRBV12-4, the J call TRBJ2-2, with a possible D match to TRBD1 (6 bases). The germline V and J ends were trimmed by 6 bases and 6 bases, with 14 bases remaining between them. The CDR3 runs to 14 residues. CDR3 protein: CASRSGTIAGELFF. The CDR3 region has the DNA TGTGCCAGCAGGTCCGGGACAATAGCCGGGGAGCTGTTTTTT.

The chain is built from TRBV27 and TRBJ1-1, with D tentatively TRBD1 (5 bases). This CDR3 is 13 amino acids long. Looked up from germline, CDR1 is MNHEY and CDR2 is SMNVEV (reference sequence). V gave up 1 base and J gave up 5 bases, with 8 bases separating them. The CDR3 sequence: CASSLFRGTEAFF. The CDR3 bases are TGTGCCAGCAGTTTATTCCGGGGGACTGAAGCTTTCTTT.

This clonotype was counted only a few times. The chain is built from TRBV12-3 or TRBV12-4 and TRBJ2-5; unclear D gene. The CDR3 is 16 amino acids. V lost 7 bases to trimming and J lost 3 bases, with 21 bases between them. The CDR3 nucleotides read TGTGCCAGCAACCCAGGACCTATACTTCGGAAAGAGACCCAGTACTTC. Translating it yields CASNPGPILRKETQYF.

The chain joins TRBV6-2 or TRBV6-3 to TRBJ2-7; perhaps TRBD1 as D (6 bases). V was trimmed by 4 bases and J by 1 base, leaving 14 bases between them. The germline V gene has CDR1 MNHEY and CDR2 SVGEGT. The CDR3 loop spans 15 amino acids. CDR3 region: CASSSLTDRSYEQYV. The CDR3 DNA follows: TGTGCCAGCAGTTCCTTAACGGACAGATCCTACGAGCAGTACGTC.

This clonotype was observed a few times. The chain employs TRBV20-1 and TRBJ2-5; 14 bases fit TRBD2. V dropped 5 bases and J dropped 3; count of bases not matched to a gene: 8. This CDR3 is 16 amino acids long. From germline, CDR1 is DFQATT and CDR2 SNEGSKA (reference sequence). CDR3 sequence reads: CSAATGTSGGKETQYF. In nucleotides, the CDR3 is TGCAGTGCTGCCACTGGGACTAGCGGGGGAAAAGAGACCCAGTACTTC.

This clonotype was counted only a few times. The chain combines TRBV5-1 with TRBJ2-4; 9 bases are shared with TRBD2. Germline loops: CDR1 SGHRS, CDR2 YFSETQ. Trimming at V came to 2 bases and at J to 6 bases, leaving 3 bases not matched to a gene. The CDR3 runs 14 residues. CDR3 sequence: CASSFEREVNIQYF. Written as DNA, the CDR3 is TGCGCCAGCAGCTTCGAGCGGGAGGTAAACATTCAGTACTTC.

V is TRBV3-1 and J is TRBJ1-1, with D possibly matching TRBD1 (5 bases). The V gene lost 0 bases and the J gene lost 4 bases, with 9 bases spanning the gap. Germline CDR1 and CDR2: LGHDT and YNNKEL (reference sequence). This CDR3 region has 14 residues. The CDR3, as DNA: TGTGCCAGCAGCCAAGAGGGGGGTGGCACTGAAGCTTTCTTT. Its translation is CASSQEGGGTEAFF. The whole variable domain, filled in from reference TRBV3-1 and TRBJ1-1, reads DTAVSQTPKYLVTQMGNDKSIKCEQNLGHDTMYWYKQDSKKFLKIMFSYNNKELIINETVPNRFSPKSPDKAHLNLHINSLELGDSAVYFCASSQEGGGTEAFFGQGTRLTVV.

This clonotype has a count of ten or more. The chain links TRBV6-2 or TRBV6-3 to TRBJ1-5, with D maybe TRBD1 (6 bases). In germline, CDR1 is MNHEY, CDR2 SVGEGT. The V end was cut by 6 bases, the J end by 9 bases, with 15 bases between. The length of the CDR3 is 13 residues. CDR3 in amino acids: CASSSGRQVPQHF. CDR3 nucleotide sequence: TGTGCCAGCAGCTCGGGCCGACAGGTGCCCCAGCATTTT.

This clonotype was counted many times. The gene calls are TRBV6-1 and TRBJ2-2; 7 nucleotides line up with TRBD1. The trim removed 7 bases at V and 1 base at J, leaving 9 bases unmatched. The CDR3 totals 16 residues. From germline, CDR1 is MNHNS and CDR2 SASEGT. The chain's CDR3 is CASTRPRTGNTGELFF. As DNA, the CDR3 is TGTGCCAGCACCCGTCCGAGGACAGGGAACACCGGGGAGCTGTTTTTT.

This clonotype was seen more than once but under ten times. This chain links TRBV10-1 with TRBJ1-6; D uncertain. Per germline, CDR1 WNHNN and CDR2 SYGVQD (reference sequence). The CDR3 runs to 13 residues. Trimming removed 4 bases at V and 9 bases at J, with 10 bases between. The chain's CDR3 is CASSADLSSPLHF. CDR3 in DNA: TGCGCCAGCAGTGCGGACCTATCTTCACCCCTCCACTTT.

This clonotype has a handful of counts. V gene TRBV5-1 combines with J gene TRBJ2-3; D may be TRBD2 (5 bases). The CDR3 runs to 15 residues. The V end was cut by 3 bases, the J end by 2 bases, with 13 bases between. Germline V gene sequence: CDR1 SGHRS, CDR2 YFSETQ. The chain's CDR3 is CASSWGGEFTDTQYF. Written as DNA, the CDR3 is TGCGCCAGCAGCTGGGGTGGGGAGTTCACAGATACGCAGTATTTT.